The present T cell receptor (beta chain) was sequenced within a study of cytomegalovirus exposure and HLA in healthy donors (dated by TCRdb to about 2017). The study in broad terms: In an earlier analysis of roughly 590 of the donors, around 300 Gb of sequence data and 90 million to 120 million unique TCR beta sequences from 150 million to 200 million T cells were reported. Donor age, sex, ethnicity and CMV serostatus were collected together with the repertoire data. All discovery cohort repertoires had been generated using a single sequencing platform. About 5 DR-DQ haplotypes were handled as single units for association and clustering, since linkage in the cohort was strong. A separate validation cohort of 100 to 150 different subjects was used in addition to the 666-subject first cohort. In the later analysis, no new phenotypic data were used to find candidate immune exposures; instead, reliance was placed on TCR beta sequences and their occurrence across donors. Across under 500 genotyped donors of the cohort, an average of 235,054 unique TCR beta nucleotide sequences per donor were sequenced, and roughly 20% of those sequences were non-productive. Typing coverage varied by locus: roughly 620-640 donors for A, B, C, DRB1 and DQB1; approximately 560 for DQA1; around 610 for DPA1; approximately 490 for DPB1. The aim of the study was to test whether cataloging public T cell receptors could identify signatures of past pathogen exposure. An early release covering roughly 640 HLA-typed donors comprised about 290 gigabases of sequencing data and approximately 85 million unique TCR sequences. To predict cytomegalovirus infection status, the study brought together high-throughput TCR immunosequencing, statistical association of individual TCRs with disease status, and machine learning. Among the roughly 400 genotyped donors, around 81% belonged to the genetic ancestry cluster associated with self-reported Caucasian donors. HLA typing included class I and class II loci at four-digit resolution. In an earlier analysis of a few hundred of the donors, high-throughput TCR beta sequencing was used to judge whether each TCR beta V gene segment behaved as functional or pseudogenic. Genome-wide SNP genotypes for about 65% of the roughly 670 donors were used in a later genetic analysis, which treated that subset as a discovery cohort. A later analysis re-analyzed previously published TCR beta repertoires from hundreds of donors and added high-resolution HLA genotyping to study TCR occurrence patterns. The study used immunosequencing to profile the T cell repertoires of approximately 650 subjects and linked those repertoires to cytomegalovirus serostatus.

Study-wide findings and limitations: Immune exposure information for the cohort was limited to CMV serostatus. Across donors, most TCR sequences were observed very rarely, whereas some public TCRs were present in many individuals. A further reported finding was that TCR beta sequences accurately predicted the HLA-A and HLA-B alleles for most subjects in the first cohort. In vitro tests confirmed that a few of the cytomegalovirus-associated TCR beta chains recognize cytomegalovirus antigens. Cytomegalovirus status was reported to be diagnosed by the classifier with high specificity and sensitivity in both the original and validation cohorts. Compared with equally common non-associated chains, HLA-associated TCR beta chains in a later analysis were more clonally expanded and had lower generation probabilities. The study gave a list of around 170 TCR beta chains associated with cytomegalovirus. Strong co-occurrence of HLA alleles, especially DR and DQ, made assigning TCR associations to individual alleles difficult. Linkage disequilibrium might explain the correlated functional status among segregating V segments, but an unknown experimental factor could not be ruled out. Sequencing depth was assumed to be roughly uniform across donors in the presence/absence analyses, though that assumption may not hold. The sequencing pipeline was judged likely to have produced a cluster of highly shared sequence variants as a technical artifact. According to a later analysis, parvovirus B19, influenza, CMV and Epstein-Barr virus appeared linked to several top co-occurrence clusters. A later genetic analysis reported fewer N-insertions in productive TCRs among donors in an Asian-associated ancestry cluster than the roughly 700-donor mean. The authors suggested that the approach could potentially be extended to other disease states and immunological phenotypes. An earlier analysis of 587 of the donors showed that most TCR beta V segments appeared in productive rearrangements either about 90% or about 30% of the time, which broadly matched IMGT annotations. This cohort had only TCR beta chains sequenced, and the lack of alpha or paired-chain data limited which features could be detected. Because counts were too low, seventeen rarely observed V segments, including chromosome 9 orphons, were left out of the earlier analysis of about 500 of the donors. Most CMV-associated TCR beta chains appeared to be HLA-restricted in a later analysis, and the HLA associations seemed to be driven largely by CMV exposure. Because HLA typing was missing for some donors at each locus, association tests included only the typed subset. A later genetic analysis associated a missense DCLRE1C variant with V-gene and J-gene trimming of TCR beta chains, and an independent cohort replicated the association. According to a later analysis, TCR association rates differed among HLA loci, with DRB1 alleles showing the most associated TCRs and HLA-C alleles showing the fewest. A later analysis associated 17,000 or so TCR beta sequences with specific HLA alleles at a false discovery rate of 0.05. The 87-base-pair reads could not distinguish some IMGT-functional V segments, including TRBV6-2 and TRBV6-3, so those segments were excluded.

In total, 666 healthy bone marrow donors made up the cohort. Cohort members were all nominally healthy when sampled, although unrecorded immune exposures were likely present. The donor was CMV seronegative and belonged to the group of 350 to 400 seronegative cohort members. Every donor gave a peripheral blood sample, and the peripheral blood mononuclear cells from that sample were used for TCR beta sequencing. Genomic DNA was extracted from the blood cell samples with the Qiagen DNeasy Blood Extraction Kit. Libraries were prepared through the immunoSEQ multiplex PCR assay. The multiplex PCR relied on a mix of 60 forward primers for TCR Vbeta segments and 13 reverse primers for TCR Jbeta segments. A multiplex PCR assay on genomic DNA amplified the CDR3 region of rearranged TCR beta genes. The Illumina HiSeq System was used to sequence the amplified TCR beta libraries as 87-base-pair reads. The study's own analysis went as follows. Across the 640 or so repertoires, a later analysis counted roughly 77 million unique TCR beta chains, roughly 11 million of which were shared by at least two donors. To remove PCR and sequencing errors, raw reads were error-corrected and collapsed into unique sequences using a nearest-neighbor algorithm that merged closely related sequences. To assign V, D and J gene segments, CDR3 sequences were aligned to IMGT reference sequences. Each retained sequence needed at least a six-nucleotide match to both a V gene segment and a J gene segment. Rearrangements were called productive when the CDR3 lacked stop codons and stayed in frame with V and J; all others were non-productive. Following IMGT convention, CDR3 was defined as the stretch from the second conserved V-encoded cysteine to the conserved J-encoded phenylalanine. The earlier analysis of roughly 590 of the donors excluded sequences that lacked an unambiguous match to a single V gene segment. In an earlier analysis of 587 of the donors, V segments were called functional above 56.7% productive rearrangements and were called segregating when the between-donor standard deviation exceeded 5%. A statistical classification framework was developed to diagnose cytomegalovirus status using the catalog of TCR beta chain sequences. V and J gene assignment, in a later analysis, came from comparing TCR nucleotide sequences with IMGT/GENE-DB human TR gene sequences. In a later analysis, CDR3 sequences and most-parsimonious VDJ recombination scenarios were assigned using the TCRdist pipeline. A later analysis defined each TCR beta chain by its CDR3 amino acid sequence plus V-gene family, and excluded reads lacking a unique V-gene family. In a later analysis, around 600 highly shared, low-generation-probability nucleotide sequences were removed to address suspected cross-contamination and a sequencing artifact. For each public chain, a later analysis derived a clonal expansion index from normalized ranks of inferred template counts within each repertoire. In a later analysis, generation probabilities were computed with a VDJ recombination model fitted to out-of-frame rearrangements, and the resulting probabilities were checked against IGoR. In a later analysis, TCR-TCR, TCR-HLA and TCR-CMV co-occurrence was scored with hypergeometric tests, and a repertoire-size bias correction was applied to TCR pairs. To estimate false discovery rates, a later analysis permuted the HLA or CMV assignments 20 times. In a later analysis, co-occurring TCRs were grouped with DBSCAN, and TCRdist sequence similarity was added when clustering was performed within HLA-allele-positive subsets. Repertoires with fewer than 30,000 or more than 120,000 public chains, plus five repertoires with anomalous nucleotide sharing, were excluded from co-occurrence clustering. Drawn from immuneACCESS, this table holds only the in-frame rearrangements with V and J called that TCRdb kept. Clones are partly lost; checked studies trace under half to an unresolved V gene and leave the rest unexplained. Clone size and the V and J calls come from that table; the DNA yielded D and trimming. The sample table holds some 110,000 clones, of which roughly three quarters were seen once. Clones ranked in the top ten supply approximately 3% of the sample.

Including cysteine and phenylalanine, the CDR3 has 14 amino acids. The entry retains the CDR3 DNA only, 42 bases that are in frame from base 1. Reading the germline V gene (reference sequence) gives CDR1 MNHEY and CDR2 SMNVEV. A note on this clone: The antigen it recognizes is unknown. The junction shows a germline mismatch at one end, possibly a read error.

The clonotype originates from a man aged 30 to 39 in good health and CMV-seronegative. The rearrangement combines TRBV27 with TRBJ2-6; a tentative D call is TRBD1 (5 bases match). Source material: PBMCs. The CDR3 in this case is CASRQSSGANGLTF. Here is the DNA: TGTGCCAGCAGACAGAGCTCTGGGGCCAACGGCCTGACTTTC.